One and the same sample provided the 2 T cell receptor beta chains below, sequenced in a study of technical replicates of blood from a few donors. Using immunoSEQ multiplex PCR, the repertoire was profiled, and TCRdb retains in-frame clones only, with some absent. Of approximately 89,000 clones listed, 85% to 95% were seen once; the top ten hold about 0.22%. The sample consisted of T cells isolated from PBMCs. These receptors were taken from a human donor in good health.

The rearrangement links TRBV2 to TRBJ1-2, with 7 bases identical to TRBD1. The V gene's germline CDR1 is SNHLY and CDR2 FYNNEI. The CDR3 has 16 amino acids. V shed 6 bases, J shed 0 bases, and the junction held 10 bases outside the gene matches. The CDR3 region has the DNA TGTGCCAGCAGCAGCCGAGGACAGGTACCTAACTATGGCTACACCTTC. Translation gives CASSSRGQVPNYGYTF.

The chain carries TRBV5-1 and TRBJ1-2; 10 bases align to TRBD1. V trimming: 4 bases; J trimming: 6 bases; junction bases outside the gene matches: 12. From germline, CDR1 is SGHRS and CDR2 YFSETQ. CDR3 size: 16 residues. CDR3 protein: CASSTPGQGNRNGYTF. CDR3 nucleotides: TGCGCCAGCAGCACGCCGGGACAGGGGAATAGGAATGGCTACACCTTC.